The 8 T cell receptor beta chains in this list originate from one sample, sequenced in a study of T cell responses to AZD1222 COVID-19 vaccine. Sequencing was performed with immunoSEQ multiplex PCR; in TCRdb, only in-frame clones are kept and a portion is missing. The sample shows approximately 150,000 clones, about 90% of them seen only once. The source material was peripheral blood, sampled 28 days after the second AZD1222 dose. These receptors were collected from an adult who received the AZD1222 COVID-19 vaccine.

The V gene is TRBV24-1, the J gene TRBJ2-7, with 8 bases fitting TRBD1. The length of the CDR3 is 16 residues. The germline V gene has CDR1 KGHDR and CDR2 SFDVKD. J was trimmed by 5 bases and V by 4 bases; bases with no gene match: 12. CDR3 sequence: CATSDTGTGDGHEQYF. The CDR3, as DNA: TGTGCCACCAGTGACACTGGGACAGGTGATGGCCACGAGCAGTACTTC.

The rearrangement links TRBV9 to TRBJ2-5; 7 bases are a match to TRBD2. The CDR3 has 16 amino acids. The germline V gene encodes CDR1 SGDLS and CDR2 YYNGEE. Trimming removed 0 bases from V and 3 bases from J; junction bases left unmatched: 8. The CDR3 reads CASSVAQGGREETQYF. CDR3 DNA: TGTGCCAGCAGCGTAGCTCAGGGAGGGAGGGAAGAGACCCAGTACTTC.

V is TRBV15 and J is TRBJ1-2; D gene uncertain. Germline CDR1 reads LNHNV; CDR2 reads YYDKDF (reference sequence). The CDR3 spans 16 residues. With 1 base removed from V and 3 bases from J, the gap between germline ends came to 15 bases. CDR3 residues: CATSRAPEDGHYGYTF. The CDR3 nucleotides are TGTGCCACCAGCAGAGCTCCAGAGGACGGACACTATGGCTACACCTTC.

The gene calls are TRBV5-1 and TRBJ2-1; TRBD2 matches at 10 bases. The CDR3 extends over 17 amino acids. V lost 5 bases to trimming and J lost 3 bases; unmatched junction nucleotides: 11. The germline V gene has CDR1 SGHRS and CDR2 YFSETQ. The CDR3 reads CASSPGGTSEVYNEQFF. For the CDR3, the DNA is TGCGCCAGCAGTCCCGGTGGGACTAGCGAGGTCTACAATGAGCAGTTCTTC.

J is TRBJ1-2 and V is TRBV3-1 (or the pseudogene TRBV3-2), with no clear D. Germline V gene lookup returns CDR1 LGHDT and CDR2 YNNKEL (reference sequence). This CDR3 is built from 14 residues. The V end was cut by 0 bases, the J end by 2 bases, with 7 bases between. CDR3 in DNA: TGTGCCAGCAGCCAAGAGGGCGGGAACTATGGCTACACCTTC. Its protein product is CASSQEGGNYGYTF.

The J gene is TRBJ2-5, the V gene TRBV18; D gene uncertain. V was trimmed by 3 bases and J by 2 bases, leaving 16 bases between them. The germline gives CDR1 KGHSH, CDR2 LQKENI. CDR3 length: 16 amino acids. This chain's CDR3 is CASSPSHSAAQETQYF. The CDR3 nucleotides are TGTGCCAGCTCACCGAGTCATTCCGCAGCTCAAGAGACCCAGTACTTC.

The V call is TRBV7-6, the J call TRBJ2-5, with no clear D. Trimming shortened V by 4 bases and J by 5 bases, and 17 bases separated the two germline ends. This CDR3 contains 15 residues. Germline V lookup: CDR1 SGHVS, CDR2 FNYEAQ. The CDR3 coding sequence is TGTGCCAGCAGCTCTTATCATAATCCAGGCGAGACCCAGTACTTC. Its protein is CASSSYHNPGETQYF.

CDR3: CASSPLRPYYEQYF. CDR3 sequence (DNA): TGCGCCAGCAGCCCGCTCCGGCCCTACTACGAGCAGTACTTC. The chain combines TRBV5-1 with TRBJ2-7; no definite D call. Germline V gives CDR1 SGHRS, CDR2 YFSETQ. The CDR3 totals 14 residues. With 4 bases removed from V and 3 bases from J, the gap between germline ends came to 14 bases.